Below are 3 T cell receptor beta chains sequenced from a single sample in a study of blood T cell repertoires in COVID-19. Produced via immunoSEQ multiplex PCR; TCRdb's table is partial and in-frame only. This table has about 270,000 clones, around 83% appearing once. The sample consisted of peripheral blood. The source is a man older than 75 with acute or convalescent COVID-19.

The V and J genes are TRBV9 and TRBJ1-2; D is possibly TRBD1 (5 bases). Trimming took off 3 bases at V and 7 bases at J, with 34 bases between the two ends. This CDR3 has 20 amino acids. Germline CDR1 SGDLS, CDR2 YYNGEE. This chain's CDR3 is CASSAPLRGGRSVGGGGYTF. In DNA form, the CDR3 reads TGTGCCAGCAGCGCACCTCTGCGTGGCGGTCGTAGTGTGGGGGGAGGTGGCTACACCTTC.

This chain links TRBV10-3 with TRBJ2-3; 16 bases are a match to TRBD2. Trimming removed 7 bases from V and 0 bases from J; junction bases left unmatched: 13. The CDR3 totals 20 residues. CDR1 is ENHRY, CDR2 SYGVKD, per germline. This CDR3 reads CAIKAIPGLAGGRSTDTQYF. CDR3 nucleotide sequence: TGTGCCATCAAGGCGATCCCGGGACTAGCGGGAGGGCGAAGCACAGATACGCAGTATTTT.

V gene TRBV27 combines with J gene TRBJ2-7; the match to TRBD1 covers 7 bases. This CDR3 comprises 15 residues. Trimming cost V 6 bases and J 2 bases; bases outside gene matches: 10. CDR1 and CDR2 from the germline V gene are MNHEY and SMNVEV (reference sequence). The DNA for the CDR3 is TGTGCCAGCAGCCGGAACCGGGACAGAACCTACGAGCAGTACTTC. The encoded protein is CASSRNRDRTYEQYF.